The clone carrying this TCR beta chain has a handful of counts. What it recognizes is unknown. CDR3 length equals 17 residues. The trim removed 6 bases at V and 4 bases at J, leaving 14 bases unmatched. Looked up from germline, CDR1 is MDHEN and CDR2 is SYDVKM. The sample originates from a study of response to subunit inactivated influenza vaccine. General study points: That few new T cells are recruited by each seasonal influenza vaccination was the authors' suggestion.

TCRdb reprocessed the RT-PCR reads via MiXCR and lists one record per CDR3 protein. The sample has roughly 630,000 distinct CDR3 sequences, around 15% seen once. Sequencing used PBMCs from blood, obtained 14 to 15 days before vaccination. The chain carries TRBV28 and TRBJ2-1, with 8 bases fitting TRBD2. The receptor was derived from a man in his fifties or sixties who received an inactivated influenza vaccine. CDR3 loop: CASSVNLFSGVYNEQFF. The CDR3 coding sequence is TGTGCCAGCAGCGTCAATCTCTTTAGCGGGGTATACAATGAGCAGTTCTTC.